This is a list of T cell receptor beta chains from one sample in a study of CD8 T cells in Susac syndrome. TCRdb independently ran MiXCR on the immunoSEQ multiplex PCR reads; one entry per CDR3 protein. The data hold around 160,000 distinct CDR3 sequences, with about 94% observed a single time. Sequencing was done on a sample of CD4+ T cells from PBMCs. The receptor source for this set is a human donor in good health. CDR3s include the opening cysteine and the closing phenylalanine or tryptophan. Each record gives: clone size, J gene, D gene, V gene, CDR3 protein, CDR3 DNA. D genes are given only for firm matches. The size of a clone is reported for some rows only, either as once, few or many, or as a class for expanded clones.

>once|TRBJ2-7|.|TRBV30
CAWTHYRTNSYEQYF
TGTGCCTGGACCCATTACAGGACCAACTCCTACGAGCAGTACTTC
>.|TRBJ1-2|TRBD1|TRBV4-3
CASSQDQGTGAYGYTF
TGCGCCAGCAGCCAAGATCAGGGGACAGGGGCCTATGGCTACACCTTC
>once|TRBJ2-3|.|TRBV20-1
CSARGATDTQYF
TGCAGTGCTAGGGGGGCCACAGATACGCAGTATTTT
>.|TRBJ2-3|.|TRBV9
CASNTDTQYF
TGTGCCAGCAACACAGATACGCAGTATTTT
>.|TRBJ2-1|.|TRBV2
CASSEAPRAGEQFF
TGTGCCAGCAGTGAGGCGCCGAGGGCCGGTGAGCAGTTCTTC
>.|TRBJ2-7|TRBD1|TRBV14
CASSPRGQGPYEQYF
TGTGCCAGCAGCCCACGGGGACAGGGCCCCTACGAGCAGTACTTC
>once|TRBJ1-6|.|TRBV6-2/TRBV6-3
CASRVGASSPLHF
TGTGCCAGCCGAGTTGGGGCTTCTTCACCCCTCCACTTT
>.|TRBJ2-1|TRBD1|TRBV5-4
CASSLEQGVGEQFF
TGTGCCAGCAGCTTGGAACAGGGGGTGGGTGAGCAGTTCTTC
>.|TRBJ1-2|.|TRBV7-2
CASSPRDTLYGYTF
TGTGCCAGCAGCCCTCGGGACACTCTCTATGGCTACACCTTC
>.|TRBJ2-7|.|TRBV27
CASRKTGLSYEQYF
TGTGCCAGCAGAAAGACAGGTCTCTCCTACGAGCAGTACTTC
>.|TRBJ2-7|.|TRBV7-2
CASSFGTPDEQYF
TGTGCCAGCAGCTTCGGGACACCGGACGAGCAGTACTTC
>.|TRBJ1-2|TRBD1|TRBV6-1
CASSLKGQAGGYTF
TGTGCCAGCAGCCTCAAAGGACAGGCGGGCGGCTACACCTTC
>.|TRBJ2-1|.|TRBV20-1
CSAPDHNEQFF
TGCAGTGCGCCCGACCACAATGAGCAGTTCTTC
>.|TRBJ1-2|.|TRBV19
CASRLYGYTF
TGTGCCAGTAGGCTTTATGGCTACACCTTC
>.|TRBJ1-1|.|TRBV6-2/TRBV6-3
CASRTVGNTEAFF
TGTGCCAGCAGGACCGTAGGGAACACTGAAGCTTTCTTT
>.|TRBJ2-7|.|TRBV29-1
CSVATTAGLYEQYF
TGCAGCGTGGCAACGACAGCCGGGCTCTACGAGCAGTACTTC